Each of the 2 T cell receptor beta chains below was sequenced from the same sample in a study of shared clonotypes between healthy human individuals. Generated by immunoSEQ multiplex PCR, the TCRdb table keeps only in-frame clones and is missing some. The data hold about 980,000 clones, with about 80% observed a single time. Sequenced: memory CD4+ T cells sorted from blood. Stated subset: CD45RA-negative fraction. The receptors shown here come from a man between 18 and 29 years old in good health.

The CDR3 bases are TGTGCCAGTAGTATTGGGGCAGGGGGCGATGGCTACACCTTC. Translated, it gives CASSIGAGGDGYTF. The rearrangement joins TRBV19 to TRBJ1-2, with TRBD1 identical over 8 bases. The CDR3 is made up of 14 amino acids. Looked up from germline, CDR1 is LNHDA and CDR2 is SQIVND (reference sequence). The ends lost 3 bases at V and 6 bases at J; junction bases unmatched: 6.

The J gene is TRBJ1-2, the V gene TRBV5-1; D may be TRBD1 (6 bases). The CDR3 totals 14 residues. CDR1 and CDR2 (germline): SGHRS, YFSETQ. Trimming removed 3 bases at V and 6 bases at J, with 15 bases between. The CDR3 spells CASSSGVGADGYTF. The CDR3 coding sequence is TGCGCCAGCAGCTCCGGGGTGGGGGCGGATGGCTACACCTTC.